What follows describes a single TCR beta chain. Its specificity is unknown. This entry comes from a study of human thymus T cells. Whole-study results and caveats: Thymic and blood repertoires appeared to display a bias in their usage of V and J genes.

It was from resections taken during corrective heart surgery that the thymus tissue came. Corrective surgery for congenital heart defects was being performed on the healthy Finnish infants who served as donors. Germline loops: CDR1 MDHEN, CDR2 SYDVKM. This CDR3 comprises 17 residues. V was clipped by 7 bases and J by 2 bases, with 21 bases between them. Here immunoSEQ multiplex PCR was the method, and the copy in TCRdb shows in-frame clones only, minus some. There are approximately 71,000 clones in the sample; roughly 94% occur only once, and 0.034% lies in the top ten. The TCR was taken from a girl younger than two with a congenital heart defect but otherwise immunologically healthy. The specimen was thymus tissue. This rearrangement joins TRBV28 to TRBJ1-3, with D maybe TRBD1 (5 bases). The CDR3 bases are TGTGCCAGCATCAGGAAGGGGACCCTAAGGACTGGAAACACCATATATTTT. This sequence encodes CASIRKGTLRTGNTIYF.